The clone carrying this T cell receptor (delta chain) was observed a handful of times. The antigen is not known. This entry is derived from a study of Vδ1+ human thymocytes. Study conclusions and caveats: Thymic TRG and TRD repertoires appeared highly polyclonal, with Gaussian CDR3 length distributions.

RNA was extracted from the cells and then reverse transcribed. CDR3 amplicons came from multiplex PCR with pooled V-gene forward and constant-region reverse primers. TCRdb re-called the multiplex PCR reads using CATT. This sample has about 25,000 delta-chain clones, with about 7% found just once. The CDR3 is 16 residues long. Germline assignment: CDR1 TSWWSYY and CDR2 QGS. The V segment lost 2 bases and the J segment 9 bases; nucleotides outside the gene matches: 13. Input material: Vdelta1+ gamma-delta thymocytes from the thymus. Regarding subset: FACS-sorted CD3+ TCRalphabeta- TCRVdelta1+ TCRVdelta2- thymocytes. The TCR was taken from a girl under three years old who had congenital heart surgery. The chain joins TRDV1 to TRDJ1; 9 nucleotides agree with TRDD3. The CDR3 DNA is TGTGCTCTTGGGGAAAGGCACTGGGGGAGAAAGGACGAACTCATCTTT. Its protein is CALGERHWGRKDELIF.